The next 4 T cell receptor beta chains were all read from a single sample in a study of OX40 agonist ivuxolimab in advanced cancers. Produced via immunoSEQ multiplex PCR; TCRdb's table is partial and in-frame only. The sample lists roughly 28,000 clones, under 90% occurring once. Sequencing was performed on CD4+ or CD8+ T cells sorted from blood, taken in a trial of the OX40 agonist ivuxolimab. The receptors here all came from an adult with an advanced solid tumor such as melanoma, head and neck, liver or kidney cancer.

The chain couples TRBV6-1 to TRBJ1-2, with TRBD1 as a possible D gene (5 bases). This CDR3 contains 14 residues. Germline assignment: CDR1 MNHNS and CDR2 SASEGT. Deletions cut 1 base from V and 8 bases from J, with 14 bases between. This CDR3 is CASSEGDGPGGYTF. The CDR3 DNA follows: TGTGCCAGCAGTGAAGGGGACGGTCCTGGGGGCTACACCTTC.

This chain uses TRBV6-1 with TRBJ2-1; maybe TRBD1 (6 bases). This CDR3 has 14 residues. Deletions cut 5 bases from V and 5 bases from J, with 13 bases between. Per germline, CDR1 MNHNS and CDR2 SASEGT. CDR3 coding DNA: TGTGCCAGCAGTACCCACAGGGAACACAATGAGCAGTTCTTC. Protein: CASSTHREHNEQFF.

The chain links TRBV11-2 to TRBJ1-1; the D is unclear. V lost 6 bases, J lost 0 bases, and 8 bases lay in between. CDR3 size: 13 residues. CDR1 SGHAT and CDR2 FQNNGV come from the germline V gene. CDR3 residues: CASRSVLNTEAFF. CDR3 in DNA: TGTGCCAGCAGGTCCGTATTGAACACTGAAGCTTTCTTT.

The chain joins TRBV19 to TRBJ1-5; D is unresolved. The germline V gene encodes CDR1 LNHDA and CDR2 SQIVND (reference sequence). Trimming cost V 5 bases and J 2 bases, with 10 bases left between them. The CDR3 length is 14 residues. The CDR3 sequence: CASSAGYGNQPQHF. In DNA form, the CDR3 reads TGTGCCAGTAGTGCGGGATATGGCAATCAGCCCCAGCATTTT.